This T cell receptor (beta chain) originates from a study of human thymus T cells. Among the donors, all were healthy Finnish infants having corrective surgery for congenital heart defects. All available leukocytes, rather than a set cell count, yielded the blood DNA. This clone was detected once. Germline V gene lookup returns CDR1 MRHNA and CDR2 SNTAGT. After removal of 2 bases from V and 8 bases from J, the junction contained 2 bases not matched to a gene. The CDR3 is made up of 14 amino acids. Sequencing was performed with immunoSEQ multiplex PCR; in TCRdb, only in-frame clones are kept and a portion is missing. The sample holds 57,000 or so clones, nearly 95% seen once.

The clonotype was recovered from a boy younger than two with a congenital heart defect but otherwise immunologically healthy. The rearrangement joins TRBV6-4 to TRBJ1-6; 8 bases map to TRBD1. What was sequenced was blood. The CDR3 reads CASSDPGQDSPLHF. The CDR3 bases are TGTGCCAGCAGTGACCCGGGACAGGATTCACCCCTCCACTTT.